The 24 T cell receptor beta chains in this list originate from one sample, sequenced in a study of cytomegalovirus exposure and HLA in healthy donors. A multiplex PCR was run with 60 Vbeta primers and 13 Jbeta primers. Profiling relied on immunoSEQ multiplex PCR, and the TCRdb table lists in-frame clones only, not all of them. The sample consists of 130,000 to 150,000 clones, over 60% of them appearing once. Specimen: PBMCs. The source is a young woman in good health and CMV-seropositive.

This chain links TRBV6-1 with TRBJ2-5, with TRBD2 matching over 13 bases. There are 17 residues in the CDR3. With V trimmed by 2 bases and J by 4 bases, 7 bases remained unmatched. From germline, CDR1 is MNHNS and CDR2 SASEGT. Here the CDR3 DNA reads TGTGCCAGCAGTGAAATACTAGCGGGGGGGGGTAGAGAGACCCAGTACTTC. Protein: CASSEILAGGGRETQYF.

This chain joins TRBV11-3 and TRBJ2-2; D ambiguous. This CDR3 comprises 14 residues. Germline loops: CDR1 SGHNT, CDR2 YENEEA. V was clipped by 1 base and J by 4 bases, with 7 bases between them. The CDR3 loop is CASSLAGSTGELFF. In DNA, the CDR3 is TGTGCCAGCAGCTTAGCAGGATCCACCGGGGAGCTGTTTTTT.

V gene TRBV30 combines with J gene TRBJ1-1, with 7 nucleotides matching TRBD1. With 5 bases clipped from V and 0 bases from J, the junction kept 3 bases outside the gene matches. Germline loops: CDR1 GTSNPN, CDR2 SVGIG (reference sequence). This CDR3 has 13 amino acids. This chain's CDR3 is CAWGDSMNTEAFF. CDR3 DNA sequence: TGTGCCTGGGGGGACAGCATGAACACTGAAGCTTTCTTT.

V and J are TRBV27 and TRBJ2-5; TRBD2 is a possible D gene (5 bases). V lost 3 bases to trimming and J lost 4 bases, with 15 bases between them. The CDR3 length is 15 residues. Germline-derived CDR1 and CDR2 are MNHEY and SMNVEV (reference sequence). CDR3 sequence: CASSFMLGSGETQYF. The CDR3, as DNA: TGTGCCAGCAGTTTTATGCTGGGGAGTGGAGAGACCCAGTACTTC.

V and J are TRBV2 and TRBJ2-5; 7 bases match TRBD1. Matching the DNA end better, TRBJ2-7 makes the J call doubtful. The CDR3 has 13 amino acids. Germline-derived CDR1 and CDR2 are SNHLY and FYNNEI. The CDR3 bases are TGTGCCAGCAAAACAGGGGATGTCCACGAGCAGTACTTC. This sequence encodes CASKTGDVHEQYF.

The J gene is TRBJ2-5, the V gene TRBV5-5, with a tentative D call TRBD1 (5 bases). The CDR3 is 15 residues long. V lost 3 bases, J lost 5 bases, and 17 bases lay in between. Germline loops: CDR1 SGHKS, CDR2 YYEKEE (reference sequence). CDR3 in DNA: TGTGCCAGCAGCTCCATAGCCGGGCAGGGCGAGACCCAGTACTTC. Protein: CASSSIAGQGETQYF.

This clone was detected a few times. J is TRBJ2-7 and V is TRBV29-1; D possibly corresponds to TRBD1 (5 bases). CDR3 length: 13 amino acids. V lost 5 bases to trimming and J lost 0 bases, with 11 bases between them. Germline V lookup: CDR1 SQVTM, CDR2 ANQGSEA. CDR3 loop: CSVYTGVSYEQYF. CDR3 sequence (DNA): TGCAGCGTTTATACAGGCGTCTCCTACGAGCAGTACTTC.

Here the CDR3 DNA reads TGTGCCAGCAGCCAAGATCTACAGGCTATCTACGAGCAGTACTTC. Encoded protein: CASSQDLQAIYEQYF. This chain uses TRBV4-2 with TRBJ2-7; D might be TRBD1 (5 bases). Germline V gives CDR1 LGHNA, CDR2 YNFKEQ. This CDR3 has 15 residues. The V end was cut by 0 bases, the J end by 3 bases, with 12 bases between.

This chain links TRBV28 with TRBJ1-4; 7 bases agree with TRBD1. The CDR3 sequence is 14 residues long. V lost 6 bases to trimming and J lost 8 bases; unmatched junction nucleotides: 9. CDR1 MDHEN and CDR2 SYDVKM come from the germline V gene. The CDR3 sequence: CASSQQGLEEKLFF. The DNA of the CDR3 is TGTGCCAGCAGCCAACAGGGGCTTGAAGAAAAACTGTTTTTT.

The chain combines TRBV9 with TRBJ2-5; TRBD2 agrees at 10 bases. Germline CDR1 and CDR2: SGDLS and YYNGEE. This CDR3 region has 15 residues. Trimming cost V 5 bases and J 5 bases; bases outside gene matches: 9. The CDR3 nucleotides are TGTGCCAGCAGTGCCACCACTAGCGGGGTCGAGACCCAGTACTTC. Encoded protein: CASSATTSGVETQYF.

This clone was counted only a few times. This chain links TRBV6-5 with TRBJ1-1, with D possibly being TRBD1 (6 bases). Germline V gene sequence: CDR1 MNHEY, CDR2 SVGAGI. The CDR3 length is 14 residues. The V end was cut by 6 bases, the J end by 6 bases, with 17 bases between. The CDR3 loop is CASRGGAVRSEAFF. DNA for the CDR3: TGTGCCAGCAGGGGGGGGGCAGTTCGTTCTGAAGCTTTCTTT.

This clone was seen a few times. The chain uses TRBV29-1 and TRBJ2-4; 12 positions match TRBD2. The V segment lost 4 bases and the J segment 0 bases; nucleotides outside the gene matches: 7. The germline V gene encodes CDR1 SQVTM and CDR2 ANQGSEA. This CDR3 spans 17 amino acids. CDR3 region: CSVGGLAGTLAKNIQYF. The CDR3 region has the DNA TGCAGCGTTGGAGGACTAGCGGGAACCTTAGCCAAAAACATTCAGTACTTC.

The genes are TRBV30 and TRBJ2-5; no clear D. Per the germline V gene, CDR1 is GTSNPN and CDR2 is SVGIG (reference sequence). This CDR3 comprises 12 residues. Trimming stripped 1 base from V and 5 bases from J, with 8 bases between. The DNA for the CDR3 is TGTGCCTGGAGTGCAGCGAGGGAGACCCAGTACTTC. It specifies CAWSAARETQYF.

This chain uses TRBV6-5 with TRBJ1-2; TRBD1 aligns across 8 bases. CDR1 and CDR2 from the germline V gene are MNHEY and SVGAGI. Trimming took 2 bases from V and 4 from J; bases not matched to a gene: 6. The length of the CDR3 is 15 residues. The CDR3 sequence: CASSYKAGGGYGYTF. The CDR3 DNA sequence: TGTGCCAGCAGTTACAAAGCAGGGGGCGGCTATGGCTACACCTTC.

The V and J genes are TRBV29-1 and TRBJ2-1; tentative D call: TRBD2 (6 bases). The CDR3 spans 17 residues. Trimming pared 4 bases from V and 1 base from J, leaving 20 bases between. Germline V gene sequence: CDR1 SQVTM, CDR2 ANQGSEA. The CDR3 sequence is CSVAALVAVTSYNEQFF. The CDR3 region has the DNA TGCAGCGTTGCCGCCCTTGTAGCGGTAACTTCCTACAATGAGCAGTTCTTC.

This chain connects TRBV6-1 to TRBJ1-4; no reliable D call. The ends were cut back, 10 bases at V and 0 bases at J, with 12 bases in the middle. CDR1 is MNHNS and CDR2 is SASEGT in the germline V gene. This CDR3 spans 14 amino acids. CDR3 residues: CATQMVATNEKLFF. The CDR3 DNA is TGTGCCACCCAGATGGTTGCAACTAATGAAAAACTGTTTTTT.

The V and J genes are TRBV11-2 and TRBJ2-2; possibly TRBD2 for D (5 bases). Trimming took off 1 base at V and 6 bases at J, with 21 bases between the two ends. Per germline, CDR1 SGHAT and CDR2 FQNNGV. CDR3 length: 18 amino acids. Here the CDR3 DNA reads TGTGCCAGCAGCTTAGGGACCAGCAACCGAGGGTCCGCCGGGGAGCTGTTTTTT. Translated: CASSLGTSNRGSAGELFF. Variable domain in full (rest from reference TRBV11-2 and TRBJ2-2): EAGVAQSPRYKIIEKRQSVAFWCNPISGHATLYWYQQILGQGPKLLIQFQNNGVVDDSQLPKDRFSAERLKGVDSTLKIQPAKLEDSAVYLCASSLGTSNRGSAGELFFGEGSRLTVL.

The V gene is TRBV6-6, the J gene TRBJ1-1, with TRBD1 matching over 9 bases. Per the germline V gene, CDR1 is MNHNY and CDR2 is SVGAGI (reference sequence). The CDR3 covers 13 residues. V was clipped by 2 bases and J by 10 bases; unmatched bases: 5. This CDR3 reads CASSYVTGGAAFF. In DNA, the CDR3 is TGTGCCAGCAGTTACGTAACAGGGGGCGCAGCTTTCTTT.

The V call is TRBV7-8, the J call TRBJ1-4; 8 bases map to TRBD1. The CDR3 sequence is 16 residues long. Germline V lookup: CDR1 SGHVS, CDR2 FQNEAQ. The V segment lost 4 bases and the J segment 0 bases; nucleotides outside the gene matches: 4. CDR3 in amino acids: CASSSTGVATNEKLFF. DNA of the CDR3: TGTGCCAGCAGCTCGACAGGGGTAGCAACTAATGAAAAACTGTTTTTT.

This rearrangement joins TRBV5-1 to TRBJ1-5; no firm D call. The ends were cut back, 4 bases at V and 1 base at J, with 12 bases in the middle. Per the germline V gene, CDR1 is SGHRS and CDR2 is YFSETQ. The CDR3 loop spans 15 amino acids. CDR3 bases: TGCGCCAGCAGCCCCCGGGATTTCAGCAATCAGCCCCAGCATTTT. It codes for CASSPRDFSNQPQHF.

The V gene is TRBV5-6, the J gene TRBJ2-1; no clear D gene. Germline lookup yields CDR1 SGHDT and CDR2 YYEEEE. V was cut by 0 bases and J by 3 bases, with 16 bases left in between. The CDR3 is 17 amino acids. CDR3 bases: TGTGCCAGCAGCTTGGACGGGTCCCTTTCACACTACAATGAGCAGTTCTTC. This gives the protein CASSLDGSLSHYNEQFF.

The chain couples TRBV6-1 to TRBJ1-2; D is unresolved. The germline V and J ends were trimmed by 3 bases and 7 bases, with 12 bases remaining between them. The CDR3 sequence is 13 residues long. Germline lookup yields CDR1 MNHNS and CDR2 SASEGT. CDR3 sequence: CASSEHVGGGYTF. CDR3 DNA sequence: TGTGCCAGCAGTGAGCACGTCGGTGGTGGCTACACCTTC.

The V call is TRBV9, the J call TRBJ1-2, with a weak D call TRBD1 (5 bases). Deletions cut 3 bases from V and 8 bases from J, with 23 bases between. CDR1 is SGDLS and CDR2 is YYNGEE in the germline V gene. The CDR3 spans 16 residues. The CDR3 protein is CASSAGDGWGLSGYTF. DNA for the CDR3: TGTGCCAGCAGCGCGGGGGACGGCTGGGGGTTGTCGGGCTACACCTTC.

The gene calls are TRBV18 and TRBJ1-5; 8 bases fit TRBD1. The V segment lost 1 base and the J segment 7 bases; nucleotides outside the gene matches: 6. Germline V gene data show CDR1 as KGHSH and CDR2 as LQKENI. The CDR3 runs to 15 residues. DNA of the CDR3: TGTGCCAGCTCACCACTTTCAGGGGGCAGGCAGCCCCAGCATTTT. This codes for CASSPLSGGRQPQHF.